The present TCR beta chain was sequenced within a study of cytomegalovirus exposure and HLA in healthy donors (dated by TCRdb to 2016 to 2017). Regarding the study in general: According to an earlier analysis of several hundred of the donors, about 190 million T cells yielded 95 million to 140 million unique TCR beta sequences and about 300 Gb of sequence data. In the later analysis, no new phenotypic data were used to find candidate immune exposures; instead, reliance was placed on TCR beta sequences and their occurrence across donors. On average, around 240,000 unique TCR beta nucleotide sequences were sequenced per donor among 350 to 400 genotyped donors of the cohort, with 15% to 20% of those sequences being non-productive. The study aimed to test whether signatures of past pathogen exposure could be identified by cataloging public T cell receptors. HLA typing covered class I and class II loci at four-digit resolution. The genetic ancestry cluster associated with self-reported Caucasian donors included 81% of the 398 genotyped donors. Roughly 300 gigabases of sequencing data and around 87 million unique TCR sequences were included in an early release covering around 600 HLA-typed donors. Donor age, sex, ethnicity and CMV serostatus were compiled alongside the repertoire data. To decide whether each TCR beta V gene segment behaved as functional or pseudogenic, an earlier analysis of some 580 of the donors relied on high-throughput TCR beta sequencing. Genome-wide SNP genotypes for about 60% of the 666 donors were used in a later genetic analysis, which treated that subset as a discovery cohort. Every discovery cohort repertoire had been produced on one sequencing platform. The number of donors typed differed by locus, with roughly 620-630 for A, B, C, DRB1 and DQB1, approximately 500 for DQA1, about 610 for DPA1, and about 450 for DPB1. To predict cytomegalovirus infection status, the study combined high-throughput TCR immunosequencing, statistical association of individual TCRs with disease status, and machine learning. The T cell repertoires of several hundred subjects were profiled by immunosequencing and related to cytomegalovirus serostatus. Along with the roughly 700-subject first cohort, a separate validation cohort of over a hundred different subjects was used. Because of strong linkage in the cohort, 4 to 6 DR-DQ haplotypes were treated as single units for association and clustering. To study patterns of TCR occurrence, a later analysis re-analyzed previously published TCR beta repertoires from several hundred donors and added high-resolution HLA genotyping.

The library was built by means of the immunoSEQ multiplex PCR assay. For the multiplex PCR, a mixture combining 60 forward primers for TCR Vbeta segments and 13 reverse primers for TCR Jbeta segments was used. The CDR3 region of rearranged TCR beta genes was amplified from genomic DNA with a multiplex PCR assay. Amplified TCR beta libraries were sequenced as 87-base-pair reads on the Illumina HiSeq System. From the authors' description of their analysis: Across the 500 to 750 repertoires, a later analysis counted tens of millions of unique TCR beta chains, around 11 million of which were shared by at least two donors. Raw reads were error-corrected and collapsed into unique sequences with a nearest-neighbor algorithm that merged closely related sequences to remove PCR and sequencing errors. Alignment of CDR3 sequences to IMGT reference sequences was used to assign V, D and J gene segments. For a sequence to be retained, a match of at least six nucleotides to both a V gene segment and a J gene segment was required. A rearrangement was called productive if the CDR3 had no stop codons and remained in frame with V and J, and every other rearrangement was called non-productive. CDR3 was defined according to IMGT convention as the region running from the second conserved V-encoded cysteine to the conserved J-encoded phenylalanine. The earlier analysis of about 560 of the donors excluded any sequence lacking an unambiguous match to a single V gene segment. In an earlier analysis of 500 to 750 of the donors, V segments were called functional above 56.7% productive rearrangements and were called segregating when the between-donor standard deviation exceeded 5%. To diagnose cytomegalovirus status from the catalog of TCR beta chain sequences, a statistical classification framework was built. V and J gene assignment, in a later analysis, came from comparing TCR nucleotide sequences with IMGT/GENE-DB human TR gene sequences. The TCRdist pipeline was used in a later analysis to assign CDR3 sequences and most-parsimonious VDJ recombination scenarios. In a later analysis, each TCR beta chain was defined by its CDR3 amino acid sequence together with its V-gene family, and reads lacking a unique V-gene family were excluded. A later analysis removed 550 to 700 highly shared, low-generation-probability nucleotide sequences to deal with suspected cross-contamination and a sequencing artifact. In a later analysis, a clonal expansion index for each public chain was calculated from normalized within-repertoire ranks of inferred template counts. A later analysis computed generation probabilities with a VDJ recombination model fitted to out-of-frame rearrangements, and checked the results against IGoR. Hypergeometric tests were used in a later analysis to score TCR-TCR, TCR-HLA and TCR-CMV co-occurrence, with a repertoire-size bias correction applied to the TCR pairs. In a later analysis, false discovery rates were estimated by permuting HLA or CMV assignments 20 times. In a later analysis, co-occurring TCRs were grouped with DBSCAN, and TCRdist sequence similarity was added when clustering was performed within HLA-allele-positive subsets. Repertoires with fewer than 30,000 or more than 120,000 public chains were left out of co-occurrence clustering, as were about five repertoires with anomalous nucleotide sharing. TCRdb obtained this table from immuneACCESS and retained in-frame rearrangements with V and J assigned. These tables miss some clones; where compared with another copy, unresolved V genes account for less than half of the shortfall, and the remainder is unexplained. That table furnishes V, J and clone size, whereas the DNA furnished D and trimming. Recorded for this sample are 60,000 to 70,000 clones; around 80% of them occurred a single time. In total, the top ten clones hold approximately 4.2% of the sample.

V loses 6 bases of germline sequence and J loses 0 bases, and the interval between the two ends is 10 bases. Including cysteine and phenylalanine, the CDR3 has 14 amino acids. Of all the DNA, just the CDR3 is kept, 42 bases in frame from base 1. The CDR1 and CDR2 encoded by the germline V gene are SNHLY and FYNNEI. Paper-wide results and their limitations: A further reported finding was that TCR beta sequences accurately predicted the HLA-A and HLA-B alleles for most subjects in the first cohort. At a false discovery rate of 0.05, a later analysis linked under 20,000 TCR beta sequences to specific HLA alleles. A later analysis reported that several top co-occurrence clusters appeared linked to parvovirus B19, influenza, CMV and Epstein-Barr virus. Correlated functional status among segregating V segments might be attributable to linkage disequilibrium, but an unknown experimental factor could not be ruled out. A later analysis found that most CMV-associated TCR beta chains appeared HLA-restricted, with HLA associations seemingly driven largely by CMV exposure. In both the original and validation cohorts, the classifier was reported to diagnose cytomegalovirus status with high specificity and sensitivity. Some IMGT-functional V segments, including TRBV6-2 and TRBV6-3, could not be told apart with the 87-base-pair reads, so those segments were excluded. The sequencing pipeline was judged likely to have produced a cluster of highly shared sequence variants as a technical artifact. For the cohort, immune exposure information was limited to CMV serostatus. Compared with equally common non-associated chains, HLA-associated TCR beta chains in a later analysis were more clonally expanded and had lower generation probabilities. This cohort had only TCR beta chains sequenced, and the lack of alpha or paired-chain data limited which features could be detected. A later analysis found that TCR association rates varied across HLA loci, with DRB1 alleles showing the most associated TCRs and HLA-C alleles the fewest. Because HLA typing was unavailable for some donors at each locus, only the typed subset was used in association tests. The authors suggested that the approach could potentially be extended to other disease states and immunological phenotypes. The study gave a list of 150 to 200 TCR beta chains associated with cytomegalovirus. Sequencing depth was assumed to be roughly uniform across donors in the presence/absence analyses, though that assumption may not hold. Strong co-occurrence of HLA alleles, especially DR and DQ, made assigning TCR associations to individual alleles difficult. A few of the identified cytomegalovirus-associated TCR beta chains were confirmed in vitro to be specific for cytomegalovirus antigens. According to a later genetic analysis, donors in an Asian-associated ancestry cluster had fewer N-insertions in productive TCRs than the approximately 700-donor mean. While some public TCRs were present in many individuals, most TCR sequences turned up only very rarely across donors. In a later genetic analysis, a missense DCLRE1C variant was associated with V-gene and J-gene trimming of TCR beta chains, and the association was replicated in an independent cohort. Because counts were too low, about 18 rarely observed V segments, including chromosome 9 orphons, were left out of the earlier analysis of 587 of the donors. Broadly in line with IMGT annotations, most TCR beta V segments showed up in productive rearrangements about 87% or about 30% of the time in an earlier analysis of roughly 590 of the donors.

The cohort comprised some 700 healthy bone marrow donors. Cohort members were all nominally healthy when sampled, although unrecorded immune exposures were likely present. The donor was CMV seronegative and was included in the group of approximately 350 seronegative cohort members. A peripheral blood sample was provided by each donor, and peripheral blood mononuclear cells were used for TCR beta sequencing. The Qiagen DNeasy Blood Extraction Kit was used to extract genomic DNA from the blood cell samples. In the case of this clone: Its antigen is currently not known. No base quality information exists; no much larger clone differs at one position.

This TCR came from a woman aged 25 to 39 in good health and CMV-seronegative. The sample consisted of PBMCs. The chain employs TRBV2 and TRBJ2-3; D gene: possibly TRBD2, on 6 matching bases. The CDR3 protein is CASRTSQSTDTQYF. The nucleotides read TGTGCCAGCAGAACTAGCCAAAGCACAGATACGCAGTATTTT.